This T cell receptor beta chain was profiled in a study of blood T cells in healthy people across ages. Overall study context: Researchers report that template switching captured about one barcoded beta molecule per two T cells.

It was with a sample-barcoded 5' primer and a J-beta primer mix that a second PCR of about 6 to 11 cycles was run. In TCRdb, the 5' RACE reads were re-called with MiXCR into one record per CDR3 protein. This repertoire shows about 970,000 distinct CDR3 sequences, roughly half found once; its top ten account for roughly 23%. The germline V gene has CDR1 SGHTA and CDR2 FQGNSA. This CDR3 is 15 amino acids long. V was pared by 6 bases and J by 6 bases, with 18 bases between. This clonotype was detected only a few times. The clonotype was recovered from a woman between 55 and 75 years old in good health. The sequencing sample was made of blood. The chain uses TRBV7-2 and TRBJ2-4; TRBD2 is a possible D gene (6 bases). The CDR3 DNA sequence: TGTGCCAGCAGTCCCACCGCGGGAAGGGGAAACATTCAGTACTTC. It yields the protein CASSPTAGRGNIQYF.